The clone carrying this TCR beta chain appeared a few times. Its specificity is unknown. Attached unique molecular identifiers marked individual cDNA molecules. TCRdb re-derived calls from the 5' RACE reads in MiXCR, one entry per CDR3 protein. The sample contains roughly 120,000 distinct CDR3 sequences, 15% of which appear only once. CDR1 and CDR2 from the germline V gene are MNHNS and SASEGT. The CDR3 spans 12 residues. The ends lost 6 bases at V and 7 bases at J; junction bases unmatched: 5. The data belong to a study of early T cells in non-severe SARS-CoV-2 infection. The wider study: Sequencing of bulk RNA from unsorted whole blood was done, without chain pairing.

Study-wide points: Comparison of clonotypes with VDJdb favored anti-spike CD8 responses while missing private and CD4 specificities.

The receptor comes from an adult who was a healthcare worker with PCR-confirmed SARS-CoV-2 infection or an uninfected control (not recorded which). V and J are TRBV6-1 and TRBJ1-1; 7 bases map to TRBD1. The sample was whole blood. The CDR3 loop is CASSRQGNEAFF. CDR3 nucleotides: TGTGCCAGCAGCCGACAGGGCAATGAAGCTTTCTTT.